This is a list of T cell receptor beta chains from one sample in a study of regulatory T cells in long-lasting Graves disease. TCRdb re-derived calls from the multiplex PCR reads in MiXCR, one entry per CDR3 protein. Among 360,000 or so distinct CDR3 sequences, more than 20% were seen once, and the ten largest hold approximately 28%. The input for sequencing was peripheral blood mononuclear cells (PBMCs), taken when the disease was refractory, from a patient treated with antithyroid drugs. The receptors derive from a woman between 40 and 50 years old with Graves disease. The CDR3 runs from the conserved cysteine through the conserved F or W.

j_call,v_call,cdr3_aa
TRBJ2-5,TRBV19,CASSMASGMETQYF
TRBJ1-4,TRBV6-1,CASSLGRGAANEKLFF
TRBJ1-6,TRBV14,CASSQEGIRNSPLHF
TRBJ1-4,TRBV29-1,CSVGGGLNEKLFF
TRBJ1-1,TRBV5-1,CASSSGQENRAFF
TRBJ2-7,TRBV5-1,CASSLDGPSGVYEQYF
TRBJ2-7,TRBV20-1,CSAVPLTYEQYF
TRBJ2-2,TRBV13,CASSLPPGGLYTGELFF
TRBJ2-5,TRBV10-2,CASSVGPSGRALETQYF
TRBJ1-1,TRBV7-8,CASSLDRTYTEAFF
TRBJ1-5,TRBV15,CATSRVPGGVMQPQHF
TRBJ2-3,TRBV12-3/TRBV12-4,CASSFTAGDTQYF
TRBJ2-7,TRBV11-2,CASSLALRGTANYEQYF
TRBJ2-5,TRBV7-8,CASSFWDREEETQYF
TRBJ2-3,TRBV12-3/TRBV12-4,CASSQLLADTQYF
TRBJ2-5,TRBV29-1,CSVEAGAETQYF
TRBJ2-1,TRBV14,CASSRRTGGPTYNEQFF
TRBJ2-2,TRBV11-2,CASSFAGELFF
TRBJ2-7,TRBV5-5,CASNANRGQTYEQYF
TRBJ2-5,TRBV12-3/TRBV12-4,CASSFEGQWETQYF
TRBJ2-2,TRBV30,CAWKSGRARGELFF
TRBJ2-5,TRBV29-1,CSVEDLYYQETQYF
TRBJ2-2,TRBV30,CAWRRGVGTGELFF
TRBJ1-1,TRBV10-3,CAITERVNRNTEAFF
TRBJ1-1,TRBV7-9,CASSYRGASEAFF
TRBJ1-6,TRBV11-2,CASSLGGFNSPLHF